The 30 T cell receptor beta chains listed next were all sequenced from one sample in a study of shared T cell receptors in the human thymus. Sequencing was performed with immunoSEQ multiplex PCR; in TCRdb, only in-frame clones are kept and a portion is missing. This sample has hundreds of thousands of clones, with approximately 87% found just once. The same sample was also studied in work on human thymus T cells.

Sequenced: thymocytes. These receptors came from a boy under three years old with a congenital heart defect.

This clone was seen a single time. The rearrangement joins TRBV27 to TRBJ2-7, with 8 bases that match TRBD1. V trimming: 2 bases; J trimming: 6 bases; junction bases outside the gene matches: 9. Germline V gene data show CDR1 as MNHEY and CDR2 as SMNVEV (reference sequence). The CDR3 is made up of 15 amino acids. CDR3 nucleotides: TGTGCCAGCAGTTTAAGAGGACAGGGAAGGAGCGAGCAGTACTTC. It encodes CASSLRGQGRSEQYF.

V is TRBV25-1 and J is TRBJ1-4; D ambiguous. The ends were cut back, 7 bases at V and 4 bases at J, with 13 bases in the middle. Germline V gives CDR1 MGHDK, CDR2 SYGVNS. This CDR3 has 14 residues. CDR3 sequence: CASTAGDRNEKLFF. CDR3 DNA: TGTGCCAGCACGGCAGGCGATCGTAATGAAAAACTGTTTTTT.

The CDR3 protein is CASSEYRHTEAFF. DNA for the CDR3: TGCGCCAGCAGTGAGTACAGGCACACTGAAGCTTTCTTT. The V and J genes are TRBV10-1 and TRBJ1-1; TRBD1 might be the D (5 bases). Trimming pared 1 base from V and 3 bases from J, leaving 6 bases between. CDR3 size: 13 residues. CDR1 is WNHNN, CDR2 SYGVQD, per germline (reference sequence).

The CDR3 here is CASSNLTGGPSGELFF. CDR3 DNA sequence: TGTGCCAGTAGTAACTTGACAGGAGGACCGTCCGGGGAGCTGTTTTTT. The chain carries TRBV19 and TRBJ2-2; tentative D call: TRBD1 (6 bases). The germline CDR1 and CDR2 sequences are LNHDA and SQIVND (reference sequence). With 4 bases removed from V and 6 bases from J, the gap between germline ends came to 18 bases. The CDR3 consists of 16 residues. Drawing the rest from reference TRBV19 and TRBJ2-2, the complete variable domain is DGGITQSPKYLFRKEGQNVTLSCEQNLNHDAMYWYRQDPGQGLRLIYYSQIVNDFQKGDIAEGYSVSREKKESFPLTVTSAQKNPTAFYLCASSNLTGGPSGELFFGEGSRLTVL.

In DNA form, the CDR3 reads TGTGCCAGTAACGGGACAGGGGGCAATAACACTGAAGCTTTCTTT. This gives the protein CASNGTGGNNTEAFF. V and J are TRBV19 and TRBJ1-1, with 12 bases identical to TRBD1. Germline lookup yields CDR1 LNHDA and CDR2 SQIVND (reference sequence). V gave up 7 bases and J gave up 2 bases; unmatched junction bases: 5. The length of the CDR3 is 15 residues.

The CDR3 spells CASSFVSGNDTQYF. CDR3 bases: TGTGCCAGCAGTTTCGTTTCAGGGAATGATACGCAGTATTTT. The gene calls are TRBV6-8 and TRBJ2-3; perhaps TRBD1 as D (5 bases). V was pared by 4 bases and J by 6 bases, with 14 bases between. The CDR3 is 14 residues long. From germline, CDR1 is MNHGY and CDR2 SAAAGT.

This sequence joins TRBV5-5 and TRBJ2-5, with 10 bases that match TRBD2. CDR1 and CDR2 (germline): SGHKS, YYEKEE (reference sequence). This CDR3 spans 17 amino acids. Unmatched junction bases numbered 9, after V lost 0 bases and J lost 4 bases. CDR3 sequence: CASSLELAGWERETQYF. The CDR3 coding sequence is TGTGCCAGCAGCTTGGAACTAGCGGGATGGGAGCGAGAGACCCAGTACTTC.

The chain is built from TRBV7-6 and TRBJ1-1, with D hard to call. CDR1 and CDR2 from the germline V gene are SGHVS and FNYEAQ. The V and J ends lost 1 base and 6 bases respectively, with 9 bases between them. CDR3 length equals 13 residues. CDR3: CASSLVESPEAFF. In DNA form, the CDR3 reads TGTGCCAGCAGCTTAGTCGAGTCACCTGAAGCTTTCTTT.

A single count supports this clone. The V gene is TRBV27, the J gene TRBJ1-4; TRBD1 agrees at 8 bases. The CDR3 is 15 residues long. The ends lost 5 bases at V and 7 bases at J; junction bases unmatched: 9. Germline CDR1 is MNHEY and CDR2 is SMNVEV (reference sequence). The CDR3 sequence is CASSPQTGVLEKLFF. The CDR3 bases are TGTGCCAGCAGTCCCCAGACAGGGGTCCTTGAAAAACTGTTTTTT.

The rearrangement uses TRBV6-1 and TRBJ1-2; 8 bases are shared with TRBD1. The trim removed 3 bases at V and 2 bases at J, leaving 5 bases unmatched. The germline V gene has CDR1 MNHNS and CDR2 SASEGT. The CDR3 loop spans 15 amino acids. CDR3 protein: CASSEPTGDNYGYTF. The CDR3 DNA is TGTGCCAGCAGTGAGCCGACAGGGGACAACTATGGCTACACCTTC.

The genes are TRBV5-6 and TRBJ1-1; 11 bases are a match to TRBD1. There are 17 residues in the CDR3. Germline trimming cut 2 bases from V and 1 base from J; bases unmatched to any gene: 7. The germline gives CDR1 SGHDT, CDR2 YYEEEE. The CDR3 DNA reads as TGTGCCAGCAGCTTTTACCGGACAGGGGGCCGGAACACTGAAGCTTTCTTT. Translating it yields CASSFYRTGGRNTEAFF.

This rearrangement joins TRBV7-8 to TRBJ1-4; D is undetermined. Trimming shortened V by 5 bases and J by 5 bases, and 18 bases separated the two germline ends. Germline assignment: CDR1 SGHVS and CDR2 FQNEAQ. CDR3 length: 16 residues. The chain's CDR3 is CASSPRETTRNEKLFF. In nucleotides, the CDR3 is TGTGCCAGCAGCCCCCGTGAGACAACCAGAAATGAAAAACTGTTTTTT.

The V gene is TRBV10-3, the J gene TRBJ1-1; 9 nucleotides align to TRBD1. Germline V gene data show CDR1 as ENHRY and CDR2 as SYGVKD. The CDR3 totals 13 residues. The trim removed 6 bases at V and 4 bases at J, leaving 3 bases unmatched. CDR3 sequence (DNA): TGTGCCATCAGGTCGGACAGGGGCACTGAAGCTTTCTTT. Translating gives CAIRSDRGTEAFF.

The rearrangement joins TRBV5-1 to TRBJ2-7; 11 nucleotides agree with TRBD1. The CDR3 contains 15 residues. The germline CDR1 and CDR2 sequences are SGHRS and YFSETQ. Unmatched junction bases numbered 4, after V lost 5 bases and J lost 0 bases. In DNA, the CDR3 is TGCGCCAGCAGTAAGGGACAGGGGGTCTCCTACGAGCAGTACTTC. Its protein product is CASSKGQGVSYEQYF.

This chain connects TRBV27 to TRBJ2-7, with a possible D match to TRBD1 (6 bases). The ends were cut back, 2 bases at V and 2 bases at J, with 22 bases in the middle. The V gene's germline CDR1 is MNHEY and CDR2 SMNVEV (reference sequence). This CDR3 is 18 amino acids long. CDR3 sequence reads: CASSLESRRSGQTYEQYF. DNA of the CDR3: TGTGCCAGCAGTTTAGAGTCGAGGCGATCCGGACAGACCTACGAGCAGTACTTC.

The V gene is TRBV10-3, the J gene TRBJ1-1; 7 positions match TRBD1. Losses at the gene ends were 6 bases for V and 3 bases for J; bases not matched to a gene: 4. In germline, CDR1 is ENHRY, CDR2 SYGVKD. The CDR3 is 13 residues long. CDR3 sequence (DNA): TGTGCCATCAGGCCGGACAGGTACACTGAAGCTTTCTTT. Its protein product is CAIRPDRYTEAFF.

This chain joins TRBV12-2 and TRBJ2-5; TRBD2, the D gene given by the table, was not confirmed from the DNA. TRBV12-2 is listed as a pseudogene. The CDR3 totals 10 residues. CDR3 DNA: TGTGCAAGTCGCCTCGAGACCCAGTACTTC. Its translation: CASRLETQYF.

This clone was detected only once. The chain joins TRBV5-1 to TRBJ2-1, with 11 bases lining up with TRBD2. Losses at the gene ends were 4 bases for V and 4 bases for J; bases not matched to a gene: 10. The length of the CDR3 is 17 residues. Germline lookup yields CDR1 SGHRS and CDR2 YFSETQ. The CDR3 region is CASSLTTSGIYYNEQFF. CDR3 in DNA: TGCGCCAGCAGCCTAACGACTAGCGGGATTTATTACAATGAGCAGTTCTTC.

V usage is TRBV12-5 and J usage is TRBJ2-3, with D perhaps matching TRBD1 (6 bases). Per the germline V gene, CDR1 is LGHNT and CDR2 is FRNRAP. Trimming removed 7 bases at V and 1 base at J, with 15 bases between. The CDR3 runs to 15 residues. The DNA for the CDR3 is TGTGCTAGTGCCGGTAGGGGGTCTTGCACAGATACGCAGTATTTT. This codes for CASAGRGSCTDTQYF.

V gene TRBV4-1 combines with J gene TRBJ1-5; no clear D gene. Trimming removed 1 base at V and 8 bases at J, with 21 bases between. Looked up from germline, CDR1 is MGHRA and CDR2 is YSYEKL. CDR3 size: 17 residues. The CDR3 protein is CASSQGGPRGRGKPQHF. DNA for the CDR3: TGCGCCAGCAGCCAAGGTGGCCCGCGGGGAAGAGGTAAGCCCCAGCATTTT.

V usage is TRBV7-9 and J usage is TRBJ2-7; D call uncertain. The CDR3 sequence is 12 residues long. The V end lost 3 bases, the J end lost 6 bases, and 9 bases lay between the germline ends. Germline V gene sequence: CDR1 SEHNR, CDR2 FQNEAQ (reference sequence). CDR3 nucleotides: TGTGCCAGCAGCTTCTTCCTCGGCGAGCAGTACTTC. This gives the protein CASSFFLGEQYF.

CDR3 sequence reads: CASSYLYSGGNNEQFF. CDR3 coding DNA: TGTGCCAGCAGTTACTTGTATAGCGGGGGTAACAATGAGCAGTTCTTC. The rearrangement uses TRBV6-6 and TRBJ2-1; 9 nucleotides align to TRBD2. There are 16 residues in the CDR3. CDR1 is MNHNY and CDR2 is SVGAGI in the germline V gene (reference sequence). The V segment lost 1 base and the J segment 5 bases; nucleotides outside the gene matches: 6.

The gene calls are TRBV6-1 and TRBJ2-7, with TRBD1 matching over 12 bases. The CDR3 sequence is 14 residues long. J lost 6 bases, V lost 6 bases, and 6 bases had no gene match. Germline CDR1 is MNHNS and CDR2 is SASEGT. The CDR3 loop is CASSPGTGGFEQYF. The CDR3 DNA reads as TGTGCCAGCAGCCCCGGGACAGGGGGCTTCGAGCAGTACTTC.

DNA for the CDR3: TGTGCCAGCAGTTACTCGCGGGGCTACACCTTC. This encodes CASSYSRGYTF. V and J are TRBV6-6 and TRBJ1-2; D is ambiguous. Germline V lookup: CDR1 MNHNY, CDR2 SVGAGI (reference sequence). The CDR3 is made up of 11 amino acids. Trimming removed 0 bases from V and 8 bases from J, with 4 bases in between.

About this clone: At one of its ends the junction is not consistent with the germline gene, which may arise from a read error. This same CDR3 is encoded by further DNA sequences in the sample. The chain combines TRBV4-3 with TRBJ1-6; D possibly corresponds to TRBD1 (5 bases). Germline loops: CDR1 LGHNA, CDR2 YSLEER. The CDR3 is 20 residues long. DNA of the CDR3: TGCGCCAGCAGCCAAGACCCGTTGGGGCAGCTCAGCTCCTATAATTCCCCCCTCCACTTT. Translating it yields CASSQDPLGQLSSYNSPLHF.

This sequence joins TRBV28 and TRBJ1-5; possibly TRBD1 for D (6 bases). V dropped 4 bases and J dropped 5 bases, with 15 bases sitting between them. Germline V lookup: CDR1 MDHEN, CDR2 SYDVKM. CDR3 length: 15 amino acids. The DNA for the CDR3 is TGTGCCAGCAGTTCAGATCAGGGGTCCGATCAGCCCCAGCATTTT. Protein sequence: CASSSDQGSDQPQHF.

V gene TRBV4-3 combines with J gene TRBJ2-5; possible D gene TRBD1, 5 bases. The CDR3 extends over 16 amino acids. V was pared by 0 bases and J by 2 bases, with 13 bases between. CDR1 is LGHNA and CDR2 is YSLEER in the germline V gene. The CDR3 nucleotides are TGCGCCAGCAGCCAAGATCTCAAGGGGCCACAAGAGACCCAGTACTTC. It is translated as CASSQDLKGPQETQYF.

V gene TRBV4-2 combines with J gene TRBJ1-4; D ambiguous. Trimming took off 8 bases at V and 0 bases at J, with 16 bases between the two ends. CDR3 length equals 16 residues. Germline CDR1 and CDR2: LGHNA and YNFKEQ. The CDR3 is CASVAGLLATNEKLFF. The CDR3 DNA reads TGTGCCAGCGTGGCCGGACTGCTTGCAACTAATGAAAAACTGTTTTTT.

The chain links TRBV30 to TRBJ2-1; tentative D call: TRBD1 (6 bases). V dropped 5 bases and J dropped 2 bases, with 10 bases sitting between them. CDR1 and CDR2 (germline): GTSNPN, SVGIG (reference sequence). CDR3 length: 13 amino acids. CDR3 region: CAWYRVPYNEQFF. CDR3 nucleotides: TGTGCCTGGTACAGGGTTCCCTACAATGAGCAGTTCTTC.

The chain is built from TRBV10-3 and TRBJ2-1; D uncertain. Between the trimmed V and J ends, which lost 6 bases and 5 bases, there was a span of 11 bases. CDR3 size: 13 residues. The germline CDR1 and CDR2 sequences are ENHRY and SYGVKD. CDR3 nucleotides: TGTGCCATCAGCTACTCATCGGACAATGAGCAGTTCTTC. It is translated as CAISYSSDNEQFF.